Below, 25 T cell receptor beta chains from the same sample are listed, as sequenced in a study of T cell responses to AZD1222 COVID-19 vaccine. Libraries were prepared by immunoSEQ multiplex PCR; TCRdb keeps only in-frame clonotypes and omits some of them. The sample comprises about 140,000 clones, about nine tenths of which are singletons, and about 3.5% rests with the top ten. The source material was peripheral blood, sampled on day 0 of AZD1222 vaccination. The receptors stem from an adult in good health.

This sequence joins TRBV9 and TRBJ1-2; 9 nucleotides match TRBD1. Germline CDR1 SGDLS, CDR2 YYNGEE. V was pared by 0 bases and J by 6 bases, with 6 bases of the junction left unmatched. The CDR3 loop spans 15 amino acids. The DNA for the CDR3 is TGTGCCAGCAGCGTAGCAGGGACAGGGATAGATGGCTACACCTTC. Translated, it gives CASSVAGTGIDGYTF.

DNA for the CDR3: TGCGCCAGCAGCTTAACACAGGGCCGGGAGACCCAGTACTTC. This gives the protein CASSLTQGRETQYF. The chain joins TRBV5-1 to TRBJ2-5, with a tentative D call TRBD1 (6 bases). Trimming pared 2 bases from V and 5 bases from J, leaving 13 bases between. The CDR3 sequence is 14 residues long. Germline values: CDR1 SGHRS, CDR2 YFSETQ.

The J gene is TRBJ1-5, the V gene TRBV27; D remains ambiguous. The CDR3 length is 15 residues. The V gene's germline CDR1 is MNHEY and CDR2 SMNVEV (reference sequence). Trimming stripped 3 bases from V and 3 bases from J, with 12 bases between. CDR3 DNA sequence: TGTGCCAGCAGTTTGGATCCAGGACCCAATCAGCCCCAGCATTTT. Its protein is CASSLDPGPNQPQHF.

V is TRBV5-1 and J is TRBJ2-3, with 7 nucleotides matching TRBD1. The V and J ends lost 4 bases and 4 bases, in that order; junction bases with no gene match: 9. CDR1 SGHRS and CDR2 YFSETQ come from the germline V gene. The CDR3 totals 15 residues. This chain's CDR3 is CASSQTGTVADTQYF. CDR3 sequence (DNA): TGCGCCAGCAGCCAGACCGGGACAGTAGCAGATACGCAGTATTTT.

The J gene is TRBJ1-4, the V gene TRBV19, with 10 positions matching TRBD1. Germline V gene lookup returns CDR1 LNHDA and CDR2 SQIVND (reference sequence). The CDR3 runs 14 residues. The trim removed 8 bases at V and 3 bases at J, leaving 3 bases unmatched. CDR3 sequence (DNA): TGTGCCAGTTTGACAGGGGGCCCTAATGAAAAACTGTTTTTT. Residues: CASLTGGPNEKLFF.

The rearrangement links TRBV6-5 to TRBJ2-2; TRBD1 aligns across 10 bases. Trimming took 4 bases from V and 7 from J; bases not matched to a gene: 6. Germline CDR1 MNHEY, CDR2 SVGAGI. This CDR3 comprises 15 residues. CDR3 protein: CASSSDRGLNGELFF. The CDR3 DNA sequence: TGTGCCAGCAGTTCCGACAGGGGGCTTAACGGGGAGCTGTTTTTT.

This chain uses TRBV7-9 with TRBJ1-1; 8 positions agree with TRBD1. V shed 0 bases and J 0 bases; nucleotides not matched to a gene: 0. CDR3 size: 15 residues. From germline, CDR1 is SEHNR and CDR2 FQNEAQ (reference sequence). The CDR3 here is CASSLATGVNTEAFF. The CDR3, as DNA: TGTGCCAGCAGCTTAGCGACAGGGGTGAACACTGAAGCTTTCTTT.

The chain combines TRBV14 with TRBJ1-2; D is unresolved. Germline-derived CDR1 and CDR2 are SGHDN and FVKESK. The V end lost 5 bases, the J end lost 3 bases, and 16 bases lay between the germline ends. This CDR3 comprises 15 residues. The CDR3 region is CASSRESNSDYGYTF. The CDR3 nucleotides read TGTGCCAGCAGCAGAGAATCGAACTCGGACTATGGCTACACCTTC.

The chain combines TRBV24-1 with TRBJ2-5; D is perhaps TRBD1 (6 bases). From germline, CDR1 is KGHDR and CDR2 SFDVKD. This CDR3 has 17 residues. V was cut by 0 bases and J by 1 base, with 14 bases left in between. The CDR3 DNA sequence: TGTGCCACCAGTGATTTGCCTAACAGGGCCCCCCAAGAGACCCAGTACTTC. Translated, it gives CATSDLPNRAPQETQYF.

This clone has a handful of counts. J is TRBJ1-1 and V is TRBV19, with unresolved D. In germline, CDR1 is LNHDA, CDR2 SQIVND (reference sequence). V lost 3 bases to trimming and J lost 5 bases, with 13 bases between them. The CDR3 extends over 14 amino acids. CDR3 nucleotides: TGTGCCAGTAGTATGGGCGGGGTGGAAACTGAAGCTTTCTTT. Translating gives CASSMGGVETEAFF.

The gene calls are TRBV19 and TRBJ1-2, with TRBD1 identical over 7 bases. CDR1 is LNHDA, CDR2 SQIVND, per germline (reference sequence). The V and J ends lost 0 bases and 0 bases, in that order; junction bases with no gene match: 7. The CDR3 is made up of 17 amino acids. The CDR3 here is CASSIDSRTGANYGYTF. CDR3 nucleotides: TGTGCCAGTAGTATAGACTCTAGGACAGGAGCTAACTATGGCTACACCTTC.

This rearrangement joins TRBV19 to TRBJ1-5; D is uncertain. Germline-derived CDR1 and CDR2 are LNHDA and SQIVND (reference sequence). CDR3 size: 14 residues. The V end lost 7 bases, the J end lost 6 bases, and 16 bases lay between the germline ends. The CDR3 region is CASKSGIRVQPQHF. The CDR3 DNA follows: TGTGCCAGTAAATCGGGGATACGGGTTCAGCCCCAGCATTTT.

Written as DNA, the CDR3 is TGTGCCAGCAGCTTAACAGGGACAGCTCGCTACGAGCAGTACTTC. It specifies CASSLTGTARYEQYF. The chain combines TRBV7-3 with TRBJ2-7; 7 nucleotides line up with TRBD1. Germline lookup yields CDR1 SGHTA and CDR2 FQGTGA. The CDR3 runs 15 residues. The junction had 5 bases not matched to a gene; V was cut back by 0 bases and J by 3 bases.

This chain links TRBV18 with TRBJ1-2; 9 bases agree with TRBD1. CDR3 length: 16 amino acids. Germline CDR1 KGHSH, CDR2 LQKENI. Unmatched junction bases numbered 4, after V lost 2 bases and J lost 0 bases. The CDR3 loop reads CASSPLDRGANYGYTF. The CDR3 DNA sequence: TGTGCCAGCTCACCATTGGACAGGGGCGCTAACTATGGCTACACCTTC.

In this sample, this clone turned up a few times. The chain combines TRBV6-1 with TRBJ1-1; no clear D. V lost 1 base and J lost 0, with 9 bases in between. CDR3 length: 15 amino acids. Germline V gene sequence: CDR1 MNHNS, CDR2 SASEGT. The CDR3 sequence: CASSEEGLLNTEAFF. The CDR3 DNA reads as TGTGCCAGCAGTGAAGAAGGACTGCTGAACACTGAAGCTTTCTTT.

V is TRBV6-6 and J is TRBJ2-2; D gene unclear. V was cut by 5 bases and J by 0 bases, with 16 bases left in between. Germline CDR1 and CDR2: MNHNY and SVGAGI (reference sequence). The CDR3 loop spans 17 amino acids. The CDR3 nucleotides are TGTGCCAGCAGTCGTCGATCGGCGGCTGCGAACACCGGGGAGCTGTTTTTT. This encodes CASSRRSAAANTGELFF.

V gene TRBV20-1 combines with J gene TRBJ2-1, with D possibly called TRBD1 or TRBD2 (5 bases each). Germline lookup yields CDR1 DFQATT and CDR2 SNEGSKA (reference sequence). This CDR3 comprises 11 residues. The ends were cut back, 1 base at V and 8 bases at J, with 6 bases in the middle. The CDR3 spells CSARVGDEQFF. As DNA, the CDR3 is TGCAGTGCTAGAGTGGGGGATGAGCAGTTCTTC.

The J gene is TRBJ1-2, the V gene TRBV2, with a tentative D call TRBD1 (5 bases). CDR1 is SNHLY, CDR2 FYNNEI, per germline. The V end was cut by 2 bases, the J end by 2 bases, with 9 bases between. CDR3 length: 14 residues. Written as DNA, the CDR3 is TGTGCCAGCAGTGAACCTAGGGACAACTATGGCTACACCTTC. Protein: CASSEPRDNYGYTF.

The chain combines TRBV5-4 with TRBJ1-1; D uncertain. V lost 0 bases and J lost 0, with 6 bases in between. Germline CDR1 SGHNT, CDR2 YYREEE (reference sequence). This CDR3 has 14 residues. CDR3 sequence (DNA): TGTGCCAGCAGCTTGGAGGGAGTGAACACTGAAGCTTTCTTT. It specifies CASSLEGVNTEAFF.

The chain couples TRBV3-1 (or the pseudogene TRBV3-2) to TRBJ2-7; TRBD1 agrees at 10 bases. The germline gives CDR1 LGHDT, CDR2 YNNKEL (reference sequence). V was pared by 4 bases and J by 5 bases, with 11 bases of the junction left unmatched. This CDR3 is 16 amino acids long. DNA for the CDR3: TGTGCCAGCAGCCGTCCCCGGGGACAGGGGTCCGACGAGCAGTACTTC. This gives the protein CASSRPRGQGSDEQYF.

The chain employs TRBV7-3 and TRBJ2-2; 8 bases map to TRBD1. With 5 bases clipped from V and 5 bases from J, the junction kept 10 bases outside the gene matches. The CDR3 extends over 16 amino acids. The V gene's germline CDR1 is SGHTA and CDR2 FQGTGA. CDR3 protein: CASSPTRGTGTGELFF. The DNA for the CDR3 is TGTGCCAGCAGCCCCACAAGGGGGACAGGAACCGGGGAGCTGTTTTTT. Complete variable domain (other parts from reference TRBV7-3 and TRBJ2-2): GAGVSQTPSNKVTEKGKYVELRCDPISGHTALYWYRQSLGQGPEFLIYFQGTGAADDSGLPNDRFFAVRPEGSVSTLKIQRTERGDSAVYLCASSPTRGTGTGELFFGEGSRLTVL.

This chain links TRBV6-1 with TRBJ1-2; D gene unclear. V lost 3 bases to trimming and J lost 12 bases, with 14 bases between them. CDR1 is MNHNS, CDR2 SASEGT, per germline. This CDR3 is 12 amino acids long. CDR3: CASSDPGRVNTF. The CDR3, as DNA: TGTGCCAGCAGTGACCCTGGGAGGGTCAACACCTTC.

The chain combines TRBV6-5 with TRBJ1-5, with 9 nucleotides matching TRBD1. V gave up 5 bases and J gave up 5 bases; unmatched junction bases: 7. Per germline, CDR1 MNHEY and CDR2 SVGAGI. This CDR3 has 15 amino acids. CDR3 sequence (DNA): TGTGCCAGCAGTCGGGACAGGGTGACGGATCAGCCCCAGCATTTT. Translation: CASSRDRVTDQPQHF.

V gene TRBV3-1 (or the pseudogene TRBV3-2) combines with J gene TRBJ2-2, with D perhaps being TRBD1 or TRBD2 (5 bases each). This CDR3 contains 12 residues. The V and J ends lost 11 bases and 6 bases respectively, with 13 bases between them. Germline V gene lookup returns CDR1 LGHDT and CDR2 YNNKEL (reference sequence). The CDR3 sequence is CAVSRGAGELFF. CDR3 DNA: TGTGCCGTTTCTAGGGGAGCCGGGGAGCTGTTTTTT.

The rearrangement links TRBV7-3 to TRBJ1-6; D is possibly TRBD1 (6 bases). The germline gives CDR1 SGHTA, CDR2 FQGTGA. The CDR3 has 15 residues. V was shortened by 3 bases and J by 10 bases, with 16 bases between the two germline ends. CDR3 sequence (DNA): TGTGCCAGCAGCTTCTCACAGGGCCCAGGATCACCCCTCCACTTT. It is translated as CASSFSQGPGSPLHF.